A single sample gave rise to the 32 T cell receptor beta chains below, sequenced in a study of shared clonotypes between healthy human individuals. Assay used: immunoSEQ multiplex PCR; TCRdb lists only in-frame clones, some missing. The sample has about 2 million clones; roughly 95% are singletons. Source material: naive CD4+ T cells sorted from blood. Subset reported: CD45RA+ positively selected. Receptor source: a young man in good health.

This rearrangement joins TRBV2 to TRBJ2-7, with 8 bases lining up with TRBD1. CDR1 is SNHLY, CDR2 FYNNEI, per germline. The length of the CDR3 is 11 residues. The V gene end was trimmed by 6 bases and the J gene end by 9 bases; junction bases not matched to a gene: 4. Here the CDR3 DNA reads TGTGCCAGCAGAGGACAGGGAAGGCAGTACTTC. Residues: CASRGQGRQYF.

The chain carries TRBV9 and TRBJ2-3, with 11 bases lining up with TRBD2. The V gene end was trimmed by 3 bases and the J gene end by 2 bases; junction bases not matched to a gene: 8. Germline lookup yields CDR1 SGDLS and CDR2 YYNGEE. The CDR3 consists of 17 residues. This chain's CDR3 is CASSGASGRTFTDTQYF. Here the CDR3 DNA reads TGTGCCAGCAGCGGGGCTAGCGGGAGGACCTTCACAGATACGCAGTATTTT.

V usage is TRBV5-4 and J usage is TRBJ1-1, with no clear D. V was trimmed by 4 bases and J by 3 bases, leaving 7 bases between them. The germline V gene has CDR1 SGHNT and CDR2 YYREEE (reference sequence). The CDR3 runs to 12 residues. This chain's CDR3 is CASSTVDTEAFF. CDR3 DNA sequence: TGTGCCAGCAGCACGGTAGACACTGAAGCTTTCTTT.

The chain has TRBV5-4 and TRBJ2-7, with 9 bases matching TRBD1. CDR1 is SGHNT, CDR2 YYREEE, per germline (reference sequence). This CDR3 region has 15 residues. V was clipped by 2 bases and J by 0 bases; unmatched bases: 3. The CDR3 DNA reads TGTGCCAGCAGCTTCATGGGACAGGGCTCCTACGAGCAGTACTTC. The encoded protein is CASSFMGQGSYEQYF.

This rearrangement joins TRBV6-6 to TRBJ1-5, with 7 positions matching TRBD1. V lost 5 bases and J lost 5; bases outside the gene matches: 6. CDR3 length: 14 amino acids. The V gene's germline CDR1 is MNHNY and CDR2 SVGAGI (reference sequence). The CDR3 protein is CASSDKTGDQPQHF. CDR3 nucleotide sequence: TGTGCCAGCAGTGACAAAACAGGGGATCAGCCCCAGCATTTT.

V usage is TRBV25-1 and J usage is TRBJ1-5; D not certain. The V gene's germline CDR1 is MGHDK and CDR2 SYGVNS. This CDR3 comprises 15 residues. Trimming took off 4 bases at V and 0 bases at J, with 10 bases between the two ends. This chain's CDR3 is CASSGNSNSNQPQHF. CDR3 sequence (DNA): TGTGCCAGCAGTGGAAACAGCAATAGCAATCAGCCCCAGCATTTT.

This chain links TRBV7-9 with TRBJ2-5; D is ambiguous. CDR1 SEHNR and CDR2 FQNEAQ come from the germline V gene (reference sequence). The CDR3 length is 16 residues. V was clipped by 3 bases and J by 3 bases, with 17 bases between them. The CDR3, as DNA: TGTGCCAGCAGCTTGGGTCTGAGAAAAGACGAAGAGACCCAGTACTTC. Its protein is CASSLGLRKDEETQYF.

V gene TRBV27 combines with J gene TRBJ1-2; D uncertain. CDR3 length: 14 amino acids. V was pared by 2 bases and J by 7 bases, with 14 bases between. The V gene's germline CDR1 is MNHEY and CDR2 SMNVEV (reference sequence). CDR3 region: CASSLRGLEGGYTF. The CDR3 DNA is TGTGCCAGCAGTTTACGAGGCTTAGAGGGTGGCTACACCTTC.

The gene calls are TRBV28 and TRBJ2-3; D uncertain. V lost 10 bases and J 6 bases, leaving 11 bases between the germline ends. CDR3 size: 11 residues. Germline loops: CDR1 MDHEN, CDR2 SYDVKM. CDR3 DNA: TGTGCCACTGGGAATACGGATACGCAGTATTTT. It yields the protein CATGNTDTQYF.

The rearrangement uses TRBV2 and TRBJ1-2; D not resolved. This CDR3 comprises 11 residues. Deletions cut 4 bases from V and 8 bases from J, with 8 bases between. Germline V lookup: CDR1 SNHLY, CDR2 FYNNEI. DNA of the CDR3: TGTGCCAGCAGTGTCGACGGCGGCTACACCTTC. Translated: CASSVDGGYTF.

The V call is TRBV7-2, the J call TRBJ1-3; D might be TRBD1 (5 bases). The CDR3 loop spans 16 amino acids. Germline CDR1 and CDR2: SGHTA and FQGNSA. V shed 1 base and J shed 2 bases, with 12 bases lying between them. DNA for the CDR3: TGTGCCAGCAGCTTAGGGGGGAAGGGCACTGGAAACACCATATATTTT. Amino acid sequence: CASSLGGKGTGNTIYF. The full variable domain, rest sourced from reference TRBV7-2 and TRBJ1-3, is GAGVSQSPSNKVTEKGKDVELRCDPISGHTALYWYRQSLGQGLEFLIYFQGNSAPDKSGLPSDRFSAERTGGSVSTLTIQRTQQEDSAVYLCASSLGGKGTGNTIYFGEGSWLTVV.

The J gene is TRBJ1-4, the V gene TRBV30; D ambiguous. Trimming cost V 0 bases and J 1 base, with 6 bases left between them. This CDR3 contains 14 residues. The germline gives CDR1 GTSNPN, CDR2 SVGIG (reference sequence). The chain's CDR3 is CAWSVRVTNEKLFF. CDR3 DNA: TGTGCCTGGAGTGTACGGGTAACTAATGAAAAACTGTTTTTT.

The chain carries TRBV2 and TRBJ2-1, with TRBD2 matching 7 bases. Trimming took 6 bases from V and 8 from J; bases not matched to a gene: 16. From germline, CDR1 is SNHLY and CDR2 FYNNEI. The CDR3 extends over 16 amino acids. The DNA of the CDR3 is TGTGCCAGCAGGGGGGGTTTGCGGGAGATCGGATATGAGCAGTTCTTC. It codes for CASRGGLREIGYEQFF.

The CDR3 spells CASSYYRGQGNYGYTF. CDR3 in DNA: TGTGCCAGCAGTTACTACAGGGGGCAGGGGAACTATGGCTACACCTTC. J is TRBJ1-2 and V is TRBV6-5, with 9 bases that match TRBD1. Germline V gives CDR1 MNHEY, CDR2 SVGAGI. J was trimmed by 2 bases and V by 1 base; bases with no gene match: 5. The CDR3 consists of 16 residues.

Concerning this clone: The sample contains more than one DNA sequence encoding this CDR3. The V call is TRBV30, the J call TRBJ2-1; no clear D. Deletions cut 8 bases from V and 3 bases from J, with 8 bases between. Germline CDR1 is GTSNPN and CDR2 is SVGIG (reference sequence). The length of the CDR3 is 11 residues. The CDR3 DNA is TGTGCCCTGGAGCGCTACAATGAGCAGTTCTTC. This encodes CALERYNEQFF.

The rearrangement uses TRBV2 and TRBJ1-1, with 9 bases fitting TRBD1. The CDR3 contains 12 residues. The junction had 1 base not matched to a gene; V was cut back by 7 bases and J by 4 bases. Germline CDR1 reads SNHLY; CDR2 reads FYNNEI. The DNA for the CDR3 is TGTGCCAGCACACAGGGGGCCACTGAAGCTTTCTTT. Protein product: CASTQGATEAFF.

The chain employs TRBV19 and TRBJ1-1; D possibly corresponds to TRBD1 (5 bases). Trimming left V 5 bases short and J 2 bases short, with 9 bases between. The CDR3 is 13 residues long. Germline lookup yields CDR1 LNHDA and CDR2 SQIVND (reference sequence). This chain's CDR3 is CASSGGFNTEAFF. The CDR3 coding sequence is TGTGCCAGTAGTGGGGGATTTAACACTGAAGCTTTCTTT.

The genes are TRBV25-1 and TRBJ2-7; 8 bases map to TRBD2. J was trimmed by 3 bases and V by 1 base; bases with no gene match: 8. The CDR3 is 16 residues long. CDR1 is MGHDK and CDR2 is SYGVNS in the germline V gene. The CDR3 DNA reads as TGTGCCAGCAGTGAATCTGGGGGTAGCGGGGTCTACGAGCAGTACTTC. Amino acid sequence: CASSESGGSGVYEQYF.

The chain carries TRBV11-3 and TRBJ2-3, with D hard to call. V lost 5 bases and J lost 10, with 13 bases in between. The CDR3 sequence is 12 residues long. Germline lookup yields CDR1 SGHNT and CDR2 YENEEA. Here the CDR3 DNA reads TGTGCCAGCAGCATCGGCGAAAAGGCGCAGTATTTT. Protein product: CASSIGEKAQYF.

This clone was observed once. The chain is built from TRBV6-5 and TRBJ1-2; D is undetermined. This CDR3 is 15 amino acids long. Trimming stripped 0 bases from V and 4 bases from J, with 12 bases between. CDR1 is MNHEY and CDR2 is SVGAGI in the germline V gene. CDR3 amino acids: CASSYSQKGSYGYTF. The CDR3 DNA reads TGTGCCAGCAGTTACTCCCAGAAAGGGAGCTATGGCTACACCTTC.

The rearrangement joins TRBV28 to TRBJ1-2, with 11 bases lining up with TRBD1. This CDR3 has 15 residues. V lost 3 bases, J lost 4 bases, and 4 bases stayed unmatched. CDR1 is MDHEN, CDR2 SYDVKM, per germline. CDR3 DNA sequence: TGTGCCAGCAGTTTCGGGACAGGGGGAGGCTATGGCTACACCTTC. Protein product: CASSFGTGGGYGYTF.

The V call is TRBV5-4, the J call TRBJ2-5; D remains ambiguous. Germline V lookup: CDR1 SGHNT, CDR2 YYREEE (reference sequence). This CDR3 region has 14 residues. The V and J ends lost 1 base and 1 base respectively, with 8 bases between them. CDR3 sequence: CASSLFAVQETQYF. The CDR3 DNA sequence: TGTGCCAGCAGCTTGTTTGCAGTCCAAGAGACCCAGTACTTC. Looking up the rest from reference TRBV5-4 and TRBJ2-5 gives the full variable domain: ETGVTQSPTHLIKTRGQQVTLRCSSQSGHNTVSWYQQALGQGPQFIFQYYREEENGRGNFPPRFSGLQFPNYSSELNVNALELDDSALYLCASSLFAVQETQYFGPGTRLLVL.

The chain is built from TRBV6-5 and TRBJ1-1, with 7 bases that match TRBD1. The ends lost 2 bases at V and 10 bases at J; junction bases unmatched: 13. The CDR3 extends over 15 amino acids. In germline, CDR1 is MNHEY, CDR2 SVGAGI. CDR3 protein: CASSYRGQSSLGAFF. The CDR3 region has the DNA TGTGCCAGCAGTTACCGGGGACAGTCGTCACTAGGAGCTTTCTTT.

The genes are TRBV27 and TRBJ1-2; TRBD1 might be the D (5 bases). The CDR3 consists of 12 residues. CDR1 is MNHEY, CDR2 SMNVEV, per germline (reference sequence). Trimming removed 7 bases at V and 8 bases at J, with 14 bases between. The CDR3 reads CASTGRGYGYTF. The CDR3 DNA follows: TGTGCCAGCACGGGAAGGGGCTACGGCTACACCTTC.

The V call is TRBV4-3, the J call TRBJ2-1; 9 bases agree with TRBD2. Germline V gene data show CDR1 as LGHNA and CDR2 as YSLEER. CDR3 size: 15 residues. V lost 4 bases, J lost 0 bases, and 1 base stayed unmatched. The CDR3 region is CASSRSGSSYNEQFF. The CDR3 DNA reads as TGCGCCAGCAGCCGTAGCGGGAGCTCCTACAATGAGCAGTTCTTC.

This sequence joins TRBV5-1 and TRBJ2-7, with D perhaps assigned TRBD1 or TRBD2 (6 bases each). Germline assignment: CDR1 SGHRS and CDR2 YFSETQ. The ends were cut back, 4 bases at V and 0 bases at J, with 17 bases in the middle. The CDR3 is 16 residues long. The CDR3 reads CASSPTRGLSSYEQYF. As DNA, the CDR3 is TGCGCCAGCAGCCCCACCCGGGGGCTCAGCTCCTACGAGCAGTACTTC.

This chain joins TRBV18 and TRBJ2-1; TRBD2 aligns across 10 bases. The CDR3 consists of 15 residues. V lost 2 bases and J lost 6; bases outside the gene matches: 4. Germline V gives CDR1 KGHSH, CDR2 LQKENI. This CDR3 reads CASSPRSSGSNEQFF. CDR3 coding DNA: TGTGCCAGCTCACCAAGGTCTAGCGGGAGCAATGAGCAGTTCTTC.

The chain links TRBV2 to TRBJ1-2, with TRBD1 matching 7 bases. V was pared by 6 bases and J by 3 bases, with 10 bases of the junction left unmatched. The CDR3 totals 15 residues. CDR1 and CDR2 (germline): SNHLY, FYNNEI. The CDR3: CASRLLRDRDYGYTF. DNA for the CDR3: TGTGCCAGCAGACTTCTCCGGGACAGAGACTATGGCTACACCTTC.

The genes are TRBV7-9 and TRBJ1-5; the match to TRBD1 covers 8 bases. The V gene's germline CDR1 is SEHNR and CDR2 FQNEAQ (reference sequence). The ends lost 1 base at V and 5 bases at J; junction bases unmatched: 4. The CDR3 contains 15 residues. The chain's CDR3 is CASSLGTGIDQPQHF. As DNA, the CDR3 is TGTGCCAGCAGCTTAGGGACAGGGATCGATCAGCCCCAGCATTTT.

The chain links TRBV11-2 to TRBJ2-1, with 9 bases fitting TRBD2. The CDR3 covers 14 residues. Germline assignment: CDR1 SGHAT and CDR2 FQNNGV. Trimming removed 5 bases from V and 10 bases from J; junction bases left unmatched: 9. Here the CDR3 DNA reads TGTGCCAGCAGCCCAATAGCGGGAGTAAGAGAGCAGTTCTTC. Protein: CASSPIAGVREQFF. The variable domain in full, completed from reference TRBV11-2 and TRBJ2-1, reads EAGVAQSPRYKIIEKRQSVAFWCNPISGHATLYWYQQILGQGPKLLIQFQNNGVVDDSQLPKDRFSAERLKGVDSTLKIQPAKLEDSAVYLCASSPIAGVREQFFGPGTRLTVL.

Points on this clone: The same CDR3 is also encoded by other DNA sequences in this sample. The chain couples TRBV28 to TRBJ2-7; D may be TRBD1 or TRBD2 (5 bases each). Trimming left V 5 bases short and J 0 bases short, with 11 bases between. CDR1 is MDHEN, CDR2 SYDVKM, per germline. The CDR3 covers 14 residues. CDR3 protein: CASSLRGLSYEQYF. In nucleotides, the CDR3 is TGTGCCAGCAGTCTCCGGGGCCTCTCCTACGAGCAGTACTTC.

This chain joins TRBV10-3 and TRBJ2-6, with D uncertain. CDR1 is ENHRY, CDR2 SYGVKD, per germline. The germline V and J ends were trimmed by 3 bases and 0 bases, with 9 bases remaining between them. This CDR3 contains 16 residues. As DNA, the CDR3 is TGTGCCATCAGTGAATCTCCCTTCTCTGGGGCCAACGTCCTGACTTTC. Residues: CAISESPFSGANVLTF.